The next 16 T cell receptor beta chains were all read from a single sample in a study of T cell repertoires in cytomegalovirus infection. From the reads, TCRdb called clonotypes with MiXCR, one entry per CDR3 protein. The sample consists of roughly 320,000 distinct CDR3 sequences, about 8.8% of them appearing once. Sequenced sample: PBMCs. The receptors originated from a human donor in good health (CMV status not recorded). Some clones in this sample may be carry-over from other donors' samples.

This clonotype was counted many times. The chain uses TRBV6-2 or TRBV6-3 and TRBJ1-2, with D perhaps TRBD1 (5 bases). Germline V gives CDR1 MNHEY, CDR2 SVGEGT. Trimming shortened V by 5 bases and J by 0 bases, and 16 bases separated the two germline ends. This CDR3 region has 16 residues. The CDR3 DNA is TGTGCCAGCAGTCATCTCCGGGACCGATCTAACTATGGCTACACCTTC. This sequence encodes CASSHLRDRSNYGYTF.

This clonotype was observed many times. The rearrangement joins TRBV20-1 to TRBJ1-1; D unresolved. Germline CDR1 DFQATT, CDR2 SNEGSKA (reference sequence). CDR3 size: 15 residues. V lost 0 bases, J lost 5 bases, and 16 bases lay in between. In nucleotides, the CDR3 is TGCAGTGCTAGAGATTGGGCAGAGGCGGGGACTGAAGCTTTCTTT. It is translated as CSARDWAEAGTEAFF.

This clonotype was seen ten or more times. The chain recombines TRBV7-2 with TRBJ1-1; D is undetermined. V was pared by 3 bases and J by 5 bases, with 7 bases between. Germline CDR1 and CDR2: SGHTA and FQGNSA. The CDR3 totals 12 residues. CDR3 bases: TGTGCCAGCAGCTTTGTCCCAACTGAAGCTTTCTTT. Its protein product is CASSFVPTEAFF.

The chain employs TRBV7-9 and TRBJ2-5; 7 bases are a match to TRBD2. CDR3 length: 15 residues. With 1 base clipped from V and 1 base from J, the junction kept 3 bases outside the gene matches. Germline CDR1 and CDR2: SEHNR and FQNEAQ (reference sequence). This CDR3 reads CASSLGSGAQETQYF. DNA of the CDR3: TGTGCCAGCAGCTTAGGAAGCGGGGCCCAAGAGACCCAGTACTTC.

This clonotype has a count of ten or more. This chain joins TRBV25-1 and TRBJ2-7; TRBD1 might be the D (6 bases). The CDR3 totals 15 residues. CDR1 MGHDK and CDR2 SYGVNS come from the germline V gene. V was pared by 2 bases and J by 3 bases, with 14 bases between. This chain's CDR3 is CASSEGVQGNYEQYF. CDR3 nucleotides: TGTGCCAGCAGTGAAGGTGTACAGGGAAACTACGAGCAGTACTTC.

This clonotype was recorded at least ten times. The rearrangement uses TRBV7-2 and TRBJ2-1; D is unclear. The CDR3 consists of 14 residues. V lost 0 bases to trimming and J lost 3 bases, with 6 bases between them. Germline CDR1 SGHTA, CDR2 FQGNSA. CDR3 amino acids: CASSLAASYNEQFF. Written as DNA, the CDR3 is TGTGCCAGCAGCTTAGCGGCTAGCTACAATGAGCAGTTCTTC. The whole variable domain, filled in from reference TRBV7-2 and TRBJ2-1, reads GAGVSQSPSNKVTEKGKDVELRCDPISGHTALYWYRQSLGQGLEFLIYFQGNSAPDKSGLPSDRFSAERTGGSVSTLTIQRTQQEDSAVYLCASSLAASYNEQFFGPGTRLTVL.

The table lists this clonotype with a few counts. The chain links TRBV20-1 to TRBJ2-5; 10 positions agree with TRBD2. The ends lost 5 bases at V and 4 bases at J; junction bases unmatched: 4. CDR3 length: 13 residues. Germline V gives CDR1 DFQATT, CDR2 SNEGSKA (reference sequence). The CDR3, as DNA: TGCAGTGCTCCGTCTAGCGGGGGAGAGACCCAGTACTTC. It specifies CSAPSSGGETQYF.

Regarding this clonotype: With a much larger clone just one base away, this may be a read error. The chain couples TRBV30 to TRBJ1-1, with D possibly matching TRBD1 (5 bases). CDR1 and CDR2 (germline): GTSNPN, SVGIG (reference sequence). This CDR3 has 14 residues. The CDR3: CVGGIGAADTEAFF. In DNA form, the CDR3 reads TGTGTCGGGGGGATTGGGGCGGCGGATACTGAAGCTTTCTTT.

This clonotype has more than one count but fewer than ten. The chain employs TRBV12-3 or TRBV12-4 and TRBJ1-1, with D uncertain. Deletions cut 5 bases from V and 0 bases from J, with 7 bases between. The CDR3 is 13 amino acids. In DNA, the CDR3 is TGTGCCAGCAGTCCCTTACTGAACACTGAAGCTTTCTTT. Translated: CASSPLLNTEAFF.

This clonotype was recorded many times. The chain couples TRBV6-2 or TRBV6-3 to TRBJ2-1; 8 bases are shared with TRBD1. J was trimmed by 2 bases and V by 5 bases; bases with no gene match: 5. Germline V lookup: CDR1 MNHEY, CDR2 SVGEGT. This CDR3 is built from 15 residues. CDR3 sequence: CASSATGGPYNEQFF. In DNA form, the CDR3 reads TGTGCCAGCAGTGCAACAGGGGGTCCCTACAATGAGCAGTTCTTC.

This clonotype was counted many times. The chain joins TRBV20-1 to TRBJ2-1; TRBD1 or TRBD2 may be the D gene (5 bases each). The CDR3 is 13 amino acids. V gave up 0 bases and J gave up 10 bases, with 13 bases separating them. Germline values: CDR1 DFQATT, CDR2 SNEGSKA (reference sequence). CDR3 protein: CSARDGGEKEQFF. The DNA of the CDR3 is TGCAGTGCTAGAGATGGGGGAGAAAAGGAGCAGTTCTTC.

This clonotype occurred many times. This sequence joins TRBV12-3 or TRBV12-4 and TRBJ2-5, with 8 nucleotides matching TRBD1. CDR3 length: 15 residues. V dropped 6 bases and J dropped 1; count of bases not matched to a gene: 7. The CDR3 protein is CASRPTGAPQETQYF. CDR3 DNA: TGTGCCAGCAGACCGACAGGGGCCCCCCAAGAGACCCAGTACTTC.

The V call is TRBV2, the J call TRBJ1-1; no clear D. Germline loops: CDR1 SNHLY, CDR2 FYNNEI. Trimming removed 5 bases at V and 1 base at J, with 8 bases between. The CDR3 contains 13 residues. CDR3 loop: CASSSTRNTEAFF. The CDR3 nucleotides read TGTGCCAGCAGTTCGACAAGGAACACTGAAGCTTTCTTT.

This clonotype occurred a few times. The chain recombines TRBV29-1 with TRBJ1-5; the match to TRBD1 covers 10 bases. Per the germline V gene, CDR1 is SQVTM and CDR2 is ANQGSEA. The J segment lost 3 bases and the V segment lost 4 bases, leaving 3 bases of the junction unmatched. This CDR3 is 14 amino acids long. The CDR3 protein is CSVGQGANNQPQHF. CDR3 sequence (DNA): TGCAGCGTTGGACAGGGGGCTAACAATCAGCCCCAGCATTTT.

CDR3 bases: TGTGCCAGCAGCTTAGACGTGGGACAGTCTCTTAAGGGGACTGAAGCTTTCTTT. Its translation: CASSLDVGQSLKGTEAFF. The chain carries TRBV7-9 and TRBJ1-1; 7 bases map to TRBD1. V was clipped by 1 base and J by 5 bases; unmatched bases: 16. Germline-derived CDR1 and CDR2 are SEHNR and FQNEAQ (reference sequence). This CDR3 spans 18 amino acids.

The chain links TRBV12-3 or TRBV12-4 to TRBJ1-5; 8 nucleotides agree with TRBD1. V lost 5 bases, J lost 0 bases, and 3 bases stayed unmatched. The CDR3 spans 15 residues. The CDR3 nucleotides are TGTGCCAGCAGTCGACAGGGGATTAGCAATCAGCCCCAGCATTTT. Its translation is CASSRQGISNQPQHF.